The rows below give T cell receptor beta chains drawn from one sample of a study of neurological immune-mediated disorders. MiXCR was run by TCRdb on the 5' RACE reads, yielding one entry per CDR3 protein. There are approximately 52,000 distinct CDR3 sequences in the sample; 3% to 4% occur only once, and over 5% lies in the top ten. The source material was PBMCs. Receptors were obtained from a middle-aged man with multiple sclerosis. Each CDR3 is given with its conserved first and last residue. The D gene is left open where the match is weak. Part of the rows lack a size; the others show once, few, many or a class for expanded clones.

j_call | d_call | v_call | clone_size | cdr3_aa | cdr3_nt
TRBJ2-7 | NA | TRBV4-1 | many | CASSQLPGSSYEQYF | TGCGCCAGCAGCCAGTTGCCCGGGAGCTCCTACGAGCAGTACTTC
TRBJ1-5 | NA | TRBV30 | many | CAWSRASRNQPQHF | TGTGCCTGGAGCCGGGCGTCGAGGAATCAGCCCCAGCATTTT
TRBJ2-4 | NA | TRBV18 | many | CASSPGLAKNIQYF | TGTGCCAGCTCCCCCGGGTTAGCCAAAAACATTCAGTACTTC
TRBJ1-1 | TRBD1 | TRBV5-1 | many | CASSPDGQGNTEAFF | TGCGCCAGCAGCCCGGACGGACAGGGGAACACTGAAGCTTTCTTT
TRBJ2-1 | NA | TRBV20-1 | few | CSARVGAGRSYNEQFF | TGCAGTGCTAGAGTGGGGGCGGGGCGATCCTACAATGAGCAGTTCTTC
TRBJ2-1 | NA | TRBV7-7 | many | CASSLAGAYNEQFF | TGTGCTAGCAGCTTAGCTGGGGCCTACAATGAGCAGTTCTTC
TRBJ2-2 | NA | TRBV10-3 | many | CAIYTGAGYTGELFF | TGTGCCATTTACACAGGGGCGGGATACACCGGGGAGCTGTTTTTT
TRBJ1-1 | NA | TRBV4-2 | many | CASSQDLLGASWMVWDTEAFF | TGTGCCAGCAGCCAAGATCTTCTGGGCGCGTCTTGGATGGTATGGGATACTGAAGCTTTCTTT
TRBJ2-5 | NA | TRBV6-5 | many | CASSYGQGPQGTQYF | TGTGCCAGCAGTTACGGGCAGGGCCCACAAGGGACCCAGTACTTC
TRBJ1-2 | NA | TRBV10-3 | many | CAIRGDPGANYGYTF | TGTGCCATCAGGGGGGACCCAGGGGCGAACTATGGCTACACCTTC
TRBJ2-7 | TRBD1 | TRBV20-1 | few | CSARVPDRVYEQYF | TGCAGTGCTAGAGTACCGGACAGGGTGTACGAGCAGTACTTC
TRBJ2-3 | NA | TRBV11-2 | NA | CASSLTTGGNTQYF | TGTGCCAGCAGCTTAACGACCGGTGGGAATACGCAGTATTTT
TRBJ1-1 | TRBD1 | TRBV12-3/TRBV12-4 | NA | CAGENRGELGNTEAFF | TGTGCCGGGGAGAACAGGGGAGAACTCGGGAACACTGAAGCTTTCTTT
TRBJ2-7 | NA | TRBV5-6 | many | CASSPRLDQLYEQYF | TGTGCCAGCAGCCCAAGACTCGACCAACTCTACGAGCAGTACTTC
TRBJ2-1 | NA | TRBV7-2 | many | CASSLAKGNEQFF | TGTGCCAGCAGCTTAGCGAAGGGCAATGAGCAGTTCTTC
TRBJ1-5 | NA | TRBV20-1 | many | CSASLQGGGQPQHF | TGCAGTGCTAGCCTACAGGGCGGCGGTCAGCCCCAGCATTTT
TRBJ2-1 | NA | TRBV7-3 | many | CASSLPEGNEQFF | TGTGCCAGCAGCTTACCGGAGGGCAATGAGCAGTTCTTC
TRBJ2-3 | NA | TRBV7-3 | many | CASSYSTDTQYF | TGTGCCAGCAGCTACTCCACAGATACGCAGTATTTT
TRBJ2-2 | NA | TRBV3-1 | many | CASSHPTARGTGELFF | TGTGCCAGCAGCCACCCGACAGCTCGAGGGACCGGGGAGCTGTTTTTT
TRBJ2-7 | NA | TRBV20-1 | many | CSAAPLASIYEQYF | TGCAGTGCCGCCCCCCTAGCCTCCATCTACGAGCAGTACTTC
TRBJ2-7 | TRBD1 | TRBV7-8 | many | CASSSAGTGSNEQYF | TGTGCCAGCAGCTCCGCCGGGACAGGTTCGAACGAGCAGTACTTC
TRBJ2-3 | TRBD1 | TRBV29-1 | many | CSAEGQGQYF | TGCAGCGCCGAAGGACAGGGGCAGTATTTT
TRBJ2-4 | NA | TRBV7-3 | many | CASSAQGGAKNIQYF | TGTGCCAGCAGCGCCCAGGGGGGAGCCAAAAACATTCAGTACTTC
TRBJ1-4 | NA | TRBV11-2 | medium-sized | CASSFEAGSNEKLFF | TGTGCCAGCAGCTTTGAGGCGGGGTCTAATGAAAAACTGTTTTTT
TRBJ1-1 | NA | TRBV27 | many | CASSLGAYTEAFF | TGTGCCAGCAGTTTAGGGGCCTACACTGAAGCTTTCTTT
TRBJ1-1 | NA | TRBV7-9 | NA | CASSPGATHFEDTEAFF | TGTGCCAGCAGCCCCGGGGCGACCCACTTTGAGGACACTGAAGCTTTCTTT
TRBJ2-7 | TRBD1 | TRBV28 | many | CASRPGTGTYEQYF | TGTGCCAGCAGGCCCGGGACAGGGACCTACGAGCAGTACTTC
TRBJ2-7 | NA | TRBV27 | many | CASSLSGYHEQYF | TGTGCCAGCAGTTTATCAGGGTACCACGAGCAGTACTTC
TRBJ1-5 | NA | TRBV7-2 | many | CASSEGGISNQPQHF | TGTGCCAGCAGCGAAGGGGGGATTAGCAATCAGCCCCAGCATTTT
TRBJ1-5 | NA | TRBV12-3/TRBV12-4 | many | CASSLVLGNQPQHF | TGTGCCAGCAGTTTAGTCTTAGGAAATCAGCCCCAGCATTTT
TRBJ2-7 | NA | TRBV5-1 | many | CASSLALSASYEQYF | TGCGCCAGCAGCTTGGCCTTGTCAGCCTCCTACGAGCAGTACTTC
TRBJ2-3 | NA | TRBV7-9 | many | CASSSLGSAADTQYF | TGTGCCAGCAGCTCCCTAGGAAGCGCCGCAGATACGCAGTATTTT
TRBJ2-1 | TRBD1 | TRBV10-3 | many | CAISLAGQGTREQFF | TGTGCCATCAGTCTAGCCGGACAGGGGACTCGGGAGCAGTTCTTC
TRBJ2-7 | TRBD1 | TRBV12-3/TRBV12-4 | many | CASSFPGQVNEQYF | TGTGCCAGCAGTTTCCCGGGACAGGTCAACGAGCAGTACTTC
TRBJ2-7 | NA | TRBV5-1 | many | CASSLVIQGSYEQYF | TGCGCCAGCAGCTTGGTCATCCAGGGATCCTACGAGCAGTACTTC
TRBJ2-2 | NA | TRBV13 | many | CASTHQNTGELFF | TGTGCCAGCACTCATCAAAACACCGGGGAGCTGTTTTTT
TRBJ1-4 | NA | TRBV20-1 | many | CSALHTGTGEKLFF | TGCAGTGCCTTACATACAGGGACGGGGGAAAAACTGTTTTTT
TRBJ2-1 | TRBD1 | TRBV5-1 | many | CASSLGPGTGYNEQFF | TGCGCCAGCAGCTTGGGCCCCGGGACAGGCTACAATGAGCAGTTCTTC
TRBJ1-1 | NA | TRBV20-1 | NA | CSARDPRDPMNTEAFF | TGCAGTGCTAGAGACCCCCGGGACCCTATGAACACTGAAGCTTTCTTT
TRBJ1-5 | NA | TRBV6-5 | few | CASSYGPNQPQNF | TGTGCCAGCAGTTATGGGCCCAATCAGCCCCAGAATTTT
TRBJ1-2 | NA | TRBV2 | many | CASSPARQHAYTF | TGTGCCAGCAGCCCCGCCAGGCAGCATGCCTACACCTTC
TRBJ1-2 | NA | TRBV20-1 | many | CSAPPGVSDYGYTF | TGCAGTGCTCCTCCGGGGGTCTCTGACTATGGCTACACCTTC
TRBJ2-7 | NA | TRBV28 | many | CASSISAYEQYF | TGTGCCAGCAGTATCTCCGCCTACGAGCAGTACTTC
TRBJ2-7 | TRBD2 | TRBV10-1 | many | CASSPGTSGGPRSRYEQYF | TGCGCCAGCAGCCCGGGGACTAGCGGGGGTCCACGGAGTCGCTACGAGCAGTACTTC
TRBJ1-1 | NA | TRBV6-5 | many | CASSYGGWQINTEAFF | TGTGCCAGCAGTTACGGGGGTTGGCAAATCAACACTGAAGCTTTCTTT
TRBJ1-6 | NA | TRBV5-5 | NA | CASSSLSGPYNSPLNF | TGTGCAAGCAGCTCGCTATCGGGACCCTATAATTCACCCCTCAACTTT
TRBJ2-2 | NA | TRBV10-3 | many | CAISAQGGNTGELFF | TGTGCCATCAGTGCGCAGGGCGGGAACACCGGGGAGCTGTTTTTT
TRBJ1-4 | NA | TRBV7-9 | many | CASQEAPEKLFF | TGTGCCTCCCAAGAGGCCCCTGAAAAACTGTTTTTT
TRBJ1-3 | NA | TRBV12-3/TRBV12-4 | many | CASSLGGGFSGNTIYF | TGTGCCAGCAGTTTAGGCGGGGGATTCTCTGGAAACACCATATATTTT
TRBJ2-5 | NA | TRBV11-2 | many | CASSLELGTSIAQYF | TGTGCCAGCAGCTTAGAGCTCGGGACATCCATTGCCCAGTACTTC
TRBJ2-3 | NA | TRBV6-5 | many | CASSYSAGLITDTQYF | TGTGCCAGCAGTTACTCGGCGGGTCTAATCACAGATACGCAGTATTTT